The 27 T cell receptor beta chains presented below share a single source sample, sequenced in a study of vaccination and CD4 T cells after COVID-19. These TCRs' antigens remain unknown. Treatment denoted: roughly 10-day PBMC culture with coronavirus spike peptide pools or control peptides (ViraFEST assay). With the Oncomine TCR Beta short-read assay, DNA from cultured CD4+ T cells was sequenced. Via MiXCR, TCRdb re-called the PCR reads, giving one row per CDR3 protein. The repertoire holds 12,000 to 15,000 distinct CDR3 sequences, with 50% to 55% as singletons. The sample taken for sequencing was CD4+ T cells from blood, cultured in vitro. The receptors stem from a human donor who had recovered from COVID-19.

This clonotype was picked up a small number of times. The rearrangement uses TRBV28 and TRBJ1-2; 9 bases are shared with TRBD1. The germline CDR1 and CDR2 sequences are MDHEN and SYDVKM. V lost 2 bases, J lost 2 bases, and 0 bases stayed unmatched. The CDR3 covers 14 residues. The CDR3 DNA sequence: TGTGCCAGCAGTTTAGGACAGGGGAACTATGGCTACACCTTC. It codes for CASSLGQGNYGYTF.

Judged by abundance, this clonotype is medium-sized. J is TRBJ1-3 and V is TRBV24-1; D is unclear. Trimming pared 12 bases from V and 0 bases from J, leaving 14 bases between. The CDR3 spans 14 residues. Germline CDR1 is KGHDR and CDR2 is SFDVKD. The CDR3 protein is CAVSPGNSGNTIYF. The CDR3 coding sequence is TGTGCCGTTAGTCCGGGGAACTCTGGAAACACCATATATTTT.

V is TRBV7-2 and J is TRBJ2-7; no reliable D call. The CDR3 covers 12 residues. Germline V gene lookup returns CDR1 SGHTA and CDR2 FQGNSA. V was clipped by 4 bases and J by 2 bases, with 6 bases between them. In DNA, the CDR3 is TGTGCCAGCAGCTCCCCCGCCTACGAGCAGTACTTC. The encoded protein is CASSSPAYEQYF.

V gene TRBV7-2 combines with J gene TRBJ1-5, with TRBD1 as a possible D gene (5 bases). The germline gives CDR1 SGHTA, CDR2 FQGNSA. The CDR3 contains 15 residues. Trimming took 1 base from V and 4 from J, leaving 11 bases between them. The CDR3 coding sequence is TGTGCCAGCAGCTTAGTGGCAGGGATGAATCAGCCCCAGCATTTT. It is translated as CASSLVAGMNQPQHF.

This clonotype was detected a few times. The genes are TRBV10-3 and TRBJ1-5, with D unclear. Trimming removed 2 bases from V and 2 bases from J, with 4 bases in between. This CDR3 region has 13 residues. Looked up from germline, CDR1 is ENHRY and CDR2 is SYGVKD. CDR3 protein: CAISELGNQPQHF. The CDR3 nucleotides read TGTGCCATCAGTGAGCTGGGCAATCAGCCCCAGCATTTT.

The chain recombines TRBV6-2 or TRBV6-3 with TRBJ2-6; possible D gene TRBD1, 5 bases. CDR3 size: 18 residues. Between the trimmed V and J ends, which lost 5 bases and 1 base, there was a span of 18 bases. Germline V gene lookup returns CDR1 MNHEY and CDR2 SVGEGT. The CDR3 region is CASSIAPTVGSGANVLTF. DNA of the CDR3: TGTGCCAGCAGTATCGCCCCGACAGTAGGATCTGGGGCCAACGTCCTGACTTTC.

V gene TRBV28 combines with J gene TRBJ1-2; D perhaps matches TRBD1 (6 bases). Deletions cut 6 bases from V and 4 bases from J, with 15 bases between. The CDR3 spans 14 residues. Germline CDR1 is MDHEN and CDR2 is SYDVKM. The CDR3 spells CASSYLQGLYGYTF. The CDR3, as DNA: TGTGCCAGCAGCTACCTACAGGGACTCTATGGCTACACCTTC.

The chain recombines TRBV11-1 with TRBJ1-1; no definite D call. Germline lookup yields CDR1 SGHAT and CDR2 FQDESV (reference sequence). There are 13 residues in the CDR3. V was pared by 1 base and J by 12 bases, with 15 bases between. CDR3 nucleotide sequence: TGTGCCAGCAGCTTAGACCCGGGCGCCGTGTCTTTCTTT. Amino acid sequence: CASSLDPGAVSFF.

This chain connects TRBV6-2 or TRBV6-3 to TRBJ1-2; 7 bases are a match to TRBD1. CDR3 length: 15 amino acids. In germline, CDR1 is MNHEY, CDR2 SVGEGT. V lost 8 bases to trimming and J lost 2 bases; unmatched junction nucleotides: 11. The chain's CDR3 is CASRGQAKRNYGYTF. The DNA of the CDR3 is TGTGCCAGCCGAGGACAGGCCAAACGAAACTATGGCTACACCTTC.

This clonotype was counted a single time. V and J are TRBV5-1 and TRBJ2-5; TRBD1 matches at 9 bases. V dropped 3 bases and J dropped 5; count of bases not matched to a gene: 5. The CDR3 loop spans 14 amino acids. Germline assignment: CDR1 SGHRS and CDR2 YFSETQ. CDR3 region: CASSYTGGGETQYF. The CDR3 DNA is TGCGCCAGCAGCTACACAGGGGGCGGCGAGACCCAGTACTTC.

This clonotype has more than one count but fewer than ten. The V and J genes are TRBV6-2 or TRBV6-3 and TRBJ2-5; no clear D gene. CDR1 and CDR2 (germline): MNHEY, SVGEGT. Trimming left V 5 bases short and J 5 bases short, with 9 bases between. The CDR3 sequence is 12 residues long. The CDR3 is CASSPDRETQYF. The CDR3 DNA reads as TGTGCCAGCAGTCCAGATAGGGAGACCCAGTACTTC.

The rearrangement uses TRBV6-5 and TRBJ1-2; no reliable D call. The germline CDR1 and CDR2 sequences are MNHEY and SVGAGI. The V end lost 2 bases, the J end lost 8 bases, and 12 bases lay between the germline ends. The CDR3 runs to 13 residues. CDR3 in amino acids: CASSYETDRGYTF. CDR3 nucleotides: TGTGCCAGCAGTTACGAAACAGACCGAGGCTACACCTTC.

This clonotype was counted a few times. The chain couples TRBV6-1 to TRBJ1-6; TRBD1 matches at 8 bases. The V segment lost 7 bases and the J segment 8 bases; nucleotides outside the gene matches: 4. This CDR3 is 13 amino acids long. Germline V CDR1 and CDR2: MNHNS, SASEGT. The CDR3 DNA follows: TGTGCCAGCACAGGGGGCGTTTATTCACCCCTCCACTTT. Protein sequence: CASTGGVYSPLHF.

This rearrangement joins TRBV10-3 to TRBJ1-1, with D hard to call. V dropped 3 bases and J dropped 1 base, with 15 bases sitting between them. There are 16 residues in the CDR3. Per germline, CDR1 ENHRY and CDR2 SYGVKD. The DNA of the CDR3 is TGTGCCATCAGTGAAAGATTGGGCAGGAAGAACACTGAAGCTTTCTTT. Its translation: CAISERLGRKNTEAFF.

The genes are TRBV19 and TRBJ2-2; no clear D gene. CDR1 and CDR2 (germline): LNHDA, SQIVND (reference sequence). The CDR3 loop spans 15 amino acids. V was pared by 3 bases and J by 2 bases, with 10 bases between. The CDR3 loop is CASSILGGNTGELFF. The CDR3 coding sequence is TGTGCCAGTAGTATTCTTGGCGGTAACACCGGGGAGCTGTTTTTT.

V gene TRBV6-2 or TRBV6-3 combines with J gene TRBJ2-7; 9 bases are shared with TRBD1. With V trimmed by 6 bases and J by 1 base, 4 bases remained unmatched. The CDR3 loop spans 14 amino acids. Per the germline V gene, CDR1 is MNHEY and CDR2 is SVGEGT. The CDR3 DNA reads TGTGCCAGCAGAACCGGGACAGGGTCCTACGAGCAGTACTTC. Translated, it gives CASRTGTGSYEQYF.

The J gene is TRBJ2-7, the V gene TRBV20-1; 8 bases line up with TRBD1. V trimming: 6 bases; J trimming: 2 bases; junction bases outside the gene matches: 9. The CDR3 loop spans 14 amino acids. Germline lookup yields CDR1 DFQATT and CDR2 SNEGSKA (reference sequence). CDR3 in DNA: TGCAGTGCACAAACCCCGGGACAGGCCTACGAGCAGTACTTC. Its translation is CSAQTPGQAYEQYF.

The chain uses TRBV20-1 and TRBJ2-7; D is undetermined. The CDR3 sequence is 13 residues long. V was shortened by 1 base and J by 6 bases, with 13 bases between the two germline ends. Per germline, CDR1 DFQATT and CDR2 SNEGSKA (reference sequence). Here the CDR3 DNA reads TGCAGTGCTAGAGGAGTTGGTCGTGCCGAGCAGTACTTC. Amino acids: CSARGVGRAEQYF.

This clonotype was counted once. The V and J genes are TRBV20-1 and TRBJ2-1; D not resolved. Trimming left V 3 bases short and J 0 bases short, with 12 bases between. The germline gives CDR1 DFQATT, CDR2 SNEGSKA (reference sequence). The CDR3 is made up of 15 amino acids. The CDR3 coding sequence is TGCAGTGCTAGTCCTCAGAAAAGCTCCTACAATGAGCAGTTCTTC. This codes for CSASPQKSSYNEQFF.

The CDR3 loop is CASSYTGDGYEQYF. For the CDR3, the DNA is TGTGCCAGCAGTTACACAGGGGATGGGTACGAGCAGTACTTC. This chain joins TRBV6-2 or TRBV6-3 and TRBJ2-7, with 7 bases lining up with TRBD1. The trim removed 2 bases at V and 4 bases at J, leaving 5 bases unmatched. This CDR3 is 14 amino acids long. Looked up from germline, CDR1 is MNHEY and CDR2 is SVGEGT.

This chain uses TRBV28 with TRBJ1-2, with D uncertain. The germline V gene has CDR1 MDHEN and CDR2 SYDVKM. V dropped 2 bases and J dropped 0 bases, with 10 bases sitting between them. The CDR3 sequence is 15 residues long. CDR3 amino acids: CASSLGSVANYGYTF. CDR3 DNA: TGTGCCAGCAGTTTAGGGTCAGTAGCTAACTATGGCTACACCTTC.

CDR3 in amino acids: CASSRTGGDTQYF. CDR3 DNA: TGTGCCAGCAGTCGGACAGGGGGAGATACGCAGTATTTT. The J gene is TRBJ2-3, the V gene TRBV6-1; TRBD1 matches 10 bases. V shed 5 bases, J shed 5 bases, and the junction held 1 base outside the gene matches. The germline V gene encodes CDR1 MNHNS and CDR2 SASEGT. The CDR3 has 13 residues.

The chain uses TRBV20-1 and TRBJ2-7, with D perhaps TRBD1 or TRBD2 (6 bases each). CDR1 DFQATT and CDR2 SNEGSKA come from the germline V gene (reference sequence). The CDR3 consists of 13 residues. V dropped 6 bases and J dropped 0 bases, with 12 bases sitting between them. In nucleotides, the CDR3 is TGCAGTGCGTCAAGGGGGGTCTCCTACGAGCAGTACTTC. It yields the protein CSASRGVSYEQYF.

This clonotype was found once. This chain joins TRBV28 and TRBJ2-1; TRBD2 aligns across 8 bases. Germline lookup yields CDR1 MDHEN and CDR2 SYDVKM. V lost 4 bases to trimming and J lost 4 bases; unmatched junction nucleotides: 15. The CDR3 contains 18 residues. The CDR3: CASSWRGIFSGVYNEQFF. In DNA form, the CDR3 reads TGTGCCAGCAGTTGGAGGGGAATTTTTAGCGGGGTTTACAATGAGCAGTTCTTC. The whole variable domain, filled in from reference TRBV28 and TRBJ2-1, reads DVKVTQSSRYLVKRTGEKVFLECVQDMDHENMFWYRQDPGLGLRLIYFSYDVKMKEKGDIPEGYSVSREKKERFSLILESASTNQTSMYLCASSWRGIFSGVYNEQFFGPGTRLTVL.

The J gene is TRBJ1-3, the V gene TRBV6-5, with a weak D call TRBD1 (5 bases). There are 14 residues in the CDR3. Germline assignment: CDR1 MNHEY and CDR2 SVGAGI. V lost 2 bases and J lost 1, with 6 bases in between. The DNA of the CDR3 is TGTGCCAGCAGTTACGGGGGGTCTGGAAACACCATATATTTT. Encoded protein: CASSYGGSGNTIYF.

The chain joins TRBV30 to TRBJ2-3, with TRBD2 as a possible D gene (6 bases). V lost 2 bases, J lost 8 bases, and 11 bases lay in between. CDR3 length: 12 amino acids. Looked up from germline, CDR1 is GTSNPN and CDR2 is SVGIG (reference sequence). CDR3 protein: CAWSPRGGTQYF. In nucleotides, the CDR3 is TGTGCCTGGAGTCCCCGGGGAGGTACGCAGTATTTT.

By sample share, this clonotype is medium-sized. J is TRBJ2-3 and V is TRBV20-1; 7 bases align to TRBD2. This CDR3 region has 17 residues. Unmatched junction bases numbered 12, after V lost 0 bases and J lost 3 bases. The germline V gene encodes CDR1 DFQATT and CDR2 SNEGSKA (reference sequence). CDR3 protein: CSARDWGGRAGTDTQYF. The CDR3 DNA reads TGCAGTGCTAGAGACTGGGGAGGGAGGGCCGGGACAGATACGCAGTATTTT.